A selection of T cell receptor beta chains follows, all from one sample in a study of blood T cells in healthy people across ages. Each CDR3 protein is one row after TCRdb ran MiXCR on the 5' RACE reads. This table holds about 1.6 million distinct CDR3 sequences, approximately 32% found once. The sample was blood. All receptors come from a woman in her twenties or thirties in good health. CDR3s include the opening cysteine and the closing phenylalanine or tryptophan. Each record gives: clone size, D gene, V gene, J gene, CDR3 protein, CDR3 DNA. D genes are given only for firm matches. Not all rows give a size; the values are once, few, many and, for expanded clones, a class.

abundance: few; d_gene: TRBD1; v_gene: TRBV27; j_gene: TRBJ2-6; CDR3aa: CASSLGQGGANVLTF; CDR3nt: TGTGCCAGCAGTTTAGGACAGGGTGGGGCCAACGTCCTGACTTTC
abundance: NA; d_gene: NA; v_gene: TRBV27; j_gene: TRBJ1-5; CDR3aa: CASSDTGRHQPQHF; CDR3nt: TGTGCCAGCAGTGATACAGGCCGACATCAGCCCCAGCATTTT
abundance: few; d_gene: NA; v_gene: TRBV9; j_gene: TRBJ2-3; CDR3aa: CASSRGDHTDTQYF; CDR3nt: TGTGCCAGCAGCAGGGGAGACCACACAGATACGCAGTATTTT
abundance: NA; d_gene: TRBD2; v_gene: TRBV20-1; j_gene: TRBJ2-7; CDR3aa: CSASPGLAGEMSYNEQYF; CDR3nt: TGCAGTGCGTCTCCGGGACTAGCGGGAGAAATGTCCTACAATGAGCAGTACTTC
abundance: NA; d_gene: TRBD2; v_gene: TRBV6-5; j_gene: TRBJ2-2; CDR3aa: CASSYSKGLADTGELFF; CDR3nt: TGTGCCAGCAGTTACTCGAAGGGACTAGCGGATACCGGGGAGCTGTTTTTT
abundance: NA; d_gene: NA; v_gene: TRBV6-5; j_gene: TRBJ2-7; CDR3aa: CASSYWGNDEQYF; CDR3nt: TGTGCCAGCAGTTACTGGGGAAATGACGAGCAGTACTTC
abundance: NA; d_gene: TRBD2; v_gene: TRBV6-2/TRBV6-3; j_gene: TRBJ2-3; CDR3aa: CASSYYFLAGDRDTQYF; CDR3nt: TGTGCCAGCAGTTATTATTTCCTAGCGGGAGATCGCGATACGCAGTATTTT
abundance: many; d_gene: NA; v_gene: TRBV5-1; j_gene: TRBJ2-1; CDR3aa: CASSWLGNEQFF; CDR3nt: TGCGCCAGCAGCTGGCTGGGAAATGAGCAGTTCTTC
abundance: NA; d_gene: NA; v_gene: TRBV7-9; j_gene: TRBJ1-2; CDR3aa: CASSLLGALGYTF; CDR3nt: TGTGCCAGCAGCTTGTTGGGGGCGCTTGGCTACACCTTC
abundance: NA; d_gene: NA; v_gene: TRBV2; j_gene: TRBJ2-1; CDR3aa: CASIDSVVDEQFF; CDR3nt: TGTGCCAGCATTGATTCCGTGGTCGATGAGCAGTTCTTC
abundance: few; d_gene: NA; v_gene: TRBV11-1; j_gene: TRBJ2-7; CDR3aa: CASSLVAGETYEQYF; CDR3nt: TGTGCCAGCAGCTTAGTTGCAGGGGAAACCTACGAGCAGTACTTC
abundance: NA; d_gene: TRBD2; v_gene: TRBV5-1; j_gene: TRBJ2-3; CDR3aa: CASSLEWGGGTDTQYF; CDR3nt: TGCGCCAGCAGCTTGGAGTGGGGAGGGGGCACAGATACGCAGTATTTT
abundance: NA; d_gene: NA; v_gene: TRBV20-1; j_gene: TRBJ1-2; CDR3aa: CSAEVRGYGYTF; CDR3nt: TGCAGTGCCGAGGTGAGGGGCTATGGCTACACCTTC
abundance: few; d_gene: TRBD2; v_gene: TRBV24-1; j_gene: TRBJ2-1; CDR3aa: CATSDLRPSGYNEQFF; CDR3nt: TGTGCCACCAGTGATTTAAGGCCTAGCGGATACAATGAGCAGTTCTTC
abundance: few; d_gene: NA; v_gene: TRBV20-1; j_gene: TRBJ2-1; CDR3aa: CSARDAPEQFF; CDR3nt: TGCAGTGCTAGAGATGCTCCTGAGCAGTTCTTC
abundance: many; d_gene: TRBD2; v_gene: TRBV20-1; j_gene: TRBJ2-7; CDR3aa: CSAIAGDMYEQYF; CDR3nt: TGCAGTGCTATAGCGGGAGACATGTACGAGCAGTACTTC
abundance: NA; d_gene: TRBD2; v_gene: TRBV28; j_gene: TRBJ2-1; CDR3aa: CASSTLREVSNEQFF; CDR3nt: TGTGCCAGCAGTACCCTGCGGGAGGTCTCCAATGAGCAGTTCTTC
abundance: NA; d_gene: TRBD1; v_gene: TRBV18; j_gene: TRBJ1-2; CDR3aa: CASSPRQGAVVDTF; CDR3nt: TGTGCCAGCTCACCACGCCAGGGGGCTGTAGTGGACACCTTC
abundance: many; d_gene: NA; v_gene: TRBV24-1; j_gene: TRBJ2-3; CDR3aa: CATSDSPLPNPTDTQYF; CDR3nt: TGTGCCACCAGTGATTCACCCCTCCCAAACCCCACAGATACGCAGTATTTT
abundance: NA; d_gene: TRBD2; v_gene: TRBV24-1; j_gene: TRBJ2-1; CDR3aa: CATSDLFGTSGSAEQFF; CDR3nt: TGTGCCACCAGTGATTTGTTTGGGACTAGCGGGAGTGCTGAGCAGTTCTTC